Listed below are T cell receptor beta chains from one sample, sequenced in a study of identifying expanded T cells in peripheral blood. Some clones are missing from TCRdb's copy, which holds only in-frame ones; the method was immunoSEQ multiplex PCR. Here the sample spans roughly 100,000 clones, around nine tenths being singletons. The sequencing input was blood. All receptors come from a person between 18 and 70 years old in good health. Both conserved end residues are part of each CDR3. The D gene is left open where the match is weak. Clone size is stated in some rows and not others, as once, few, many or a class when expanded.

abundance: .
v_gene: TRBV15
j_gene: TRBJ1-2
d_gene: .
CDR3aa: CATSRSTGTNYGYTF
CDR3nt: TGTGCCACCAGCAGAAGTACCGGTACTAACTATGGCTACACCTTC

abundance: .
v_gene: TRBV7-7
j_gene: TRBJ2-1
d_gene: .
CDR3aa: CASSLGVGGGQFF
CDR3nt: TGTGCCAGCAGCTTAGGAGTGGGGGGCGGGCAGTTCTTC

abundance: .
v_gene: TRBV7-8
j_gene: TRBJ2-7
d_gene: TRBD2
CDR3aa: CASSFSGGDYEQYF
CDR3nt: TGTGCCAGCAGCTTTAGCGGGGGGGACTACGAGCAGTACTTC

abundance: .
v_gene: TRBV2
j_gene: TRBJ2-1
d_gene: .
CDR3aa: CASSPSPASTYNEQFF
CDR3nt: TGTGCCAGCAGCCCTAGCCCAGCCTCGACCTACAATGAGCAGTTCTTC

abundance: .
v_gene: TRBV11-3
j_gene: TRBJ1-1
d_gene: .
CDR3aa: CASSLEVYTEAFF
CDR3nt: TGTGCCAGCAGCTTAGAGGTGTACACTGAAGCTTTCTTT

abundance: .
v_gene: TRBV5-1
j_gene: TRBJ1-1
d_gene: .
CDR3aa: CASTTAPGMNTEAFF
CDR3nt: TGCGCCAGCACCACAGCTCCGGGCATGAACACTGAAGCTTTCTTT

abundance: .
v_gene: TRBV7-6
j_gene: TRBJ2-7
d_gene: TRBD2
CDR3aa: CASSFGGAYEQYF
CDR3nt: TGTGCCAGCAGCTTCGGGGGGGCCTACGAGCAGTACTTC

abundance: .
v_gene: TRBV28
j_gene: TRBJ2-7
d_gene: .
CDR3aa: CASELGTRTDF
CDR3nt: TGTGCCAGCGAACTAGGGACACGGACAGACTTC

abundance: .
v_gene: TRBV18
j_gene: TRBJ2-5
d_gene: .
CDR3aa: CASSPYTGESSQETQYF
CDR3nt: TGTGCCAGCTCACCATATACGGGGGAGTCGAGTCAGGAGACCCAGTACTTC

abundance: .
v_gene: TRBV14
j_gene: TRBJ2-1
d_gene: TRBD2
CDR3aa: CASSRPPSGATNEQFF
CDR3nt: TGTGCCAGCAGCCGACCTCCTAGCGGGGCAACCAATGAGCAGTTCTTC

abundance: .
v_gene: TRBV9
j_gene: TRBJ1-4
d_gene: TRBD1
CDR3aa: CASSVADRGREELFF
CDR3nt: TGTGCCAGCAGCGTAGCGGACAGGGGGCGGGAGGAACTGTTTTTT

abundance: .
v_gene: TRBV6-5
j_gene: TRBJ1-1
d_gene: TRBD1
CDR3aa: CASSGRGTGTEAFF
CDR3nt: TGTGCCAGCAGCGGACGCGGGACAGGGACTGAAGCTTTCTTT

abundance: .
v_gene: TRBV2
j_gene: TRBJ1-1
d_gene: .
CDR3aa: CASSLRRSDNTEAFF
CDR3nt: TGTGCCAGCAGTTTGAGACGAAGCGATAACACTGAAGCTTTCTTT

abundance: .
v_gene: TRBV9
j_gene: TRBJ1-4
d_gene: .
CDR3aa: CASSVVGSDPNEKLFF
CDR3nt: TGTGCCAGCAGCGTAGTTGGGTCGGATCCAAATGAAAAACTGTTTTTT

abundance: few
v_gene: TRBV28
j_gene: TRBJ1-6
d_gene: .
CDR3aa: CASSLSGGWNSPLHF
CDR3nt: TGTGCCAGCAGTTTGTCGGGAGGATGGAATTCACCCCTCCACTTT

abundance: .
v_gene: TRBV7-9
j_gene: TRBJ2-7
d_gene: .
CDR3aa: CASSPGRATYEQYF
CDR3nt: TGTGCCAGCAGCCCTGGACGGGCAACCTACGAGCAGTACTTC

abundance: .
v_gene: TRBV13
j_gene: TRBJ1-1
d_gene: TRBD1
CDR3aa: CASSFYWDRQNTEAFF
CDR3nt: TGTGCCAGCAGCTTTTATTGGGACAGGCAGAACACTGAAGCTTTCTTT

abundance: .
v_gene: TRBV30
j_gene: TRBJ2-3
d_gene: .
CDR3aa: CAWSVFGYTQYF
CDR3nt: TGTGCCTGGAGTGTATTCGGATATACGCAGTATTTT

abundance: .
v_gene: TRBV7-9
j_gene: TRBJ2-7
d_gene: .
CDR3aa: CASSHNRDRSYEQYF
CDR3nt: TGTGCCAGCAGCCATAACCGGGACCGCTCCTACGAGCAGTACTTC

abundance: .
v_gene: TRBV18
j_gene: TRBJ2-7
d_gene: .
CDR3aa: CASSPVGRHKAYEQYF
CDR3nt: TGTGCCAGCTCACCTGTGGGGCGCCACAAGGCCTACGAGCAGTACTTC

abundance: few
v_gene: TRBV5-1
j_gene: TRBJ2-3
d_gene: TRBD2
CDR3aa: CASSSLAGGHTDTQYF
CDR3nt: TGCGCCAGCAGCTCCCTAGCGGGGGGCCACACAGATACGCAGTATTTT

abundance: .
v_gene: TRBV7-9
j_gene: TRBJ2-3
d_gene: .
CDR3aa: CASLYPYADTQYF
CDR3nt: TGTGCCAGCCTCTACCCCTATGCAGATACGCAGTATTTT

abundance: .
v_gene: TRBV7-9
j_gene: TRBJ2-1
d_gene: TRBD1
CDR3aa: CASSSGQVGPREQFF
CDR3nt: TGTGCCAGCAGCTCGGGACAGGTAGGCCCCAGGGAGCAGTTCTTC

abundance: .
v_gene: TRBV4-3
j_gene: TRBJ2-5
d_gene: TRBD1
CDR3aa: CASSQGTGDVETQYF
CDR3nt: TGCGCCAGCAGCCAGGGGACAGGGGATGTGGAGACCCAGTACTTC

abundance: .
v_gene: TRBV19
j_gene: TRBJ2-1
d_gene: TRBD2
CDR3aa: CASSMGTGVGSGRYNEQFF
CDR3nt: TGTGCCAGTAGTATGGGTACAGGGGTGGGTAGCGGGAGGTACAATGAGCAGTTCTTC